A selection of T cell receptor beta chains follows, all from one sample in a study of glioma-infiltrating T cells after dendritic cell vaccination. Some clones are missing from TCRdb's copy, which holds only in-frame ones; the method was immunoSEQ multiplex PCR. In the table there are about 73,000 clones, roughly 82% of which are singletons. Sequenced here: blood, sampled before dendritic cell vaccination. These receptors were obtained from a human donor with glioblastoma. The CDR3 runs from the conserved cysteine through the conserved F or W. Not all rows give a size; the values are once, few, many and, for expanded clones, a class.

CASSPSGTANPTRYGYTF	TRBJ1-2	TRBV18	-
CASSIGGETQYF	TRBJ2-5	TRBV19	-
CASSLEVAGIQYF	TRBJ2-4	TRBV5-1	-
CASSQVNQGDYGYTF	TRBJ1-2	TRBV4-2	once
CASSAGTSGSGDTQYF	TRBJ2-3	TRBV6-1	-
CASLLGRGLTEAFF	TRBJ1-1	TRBV10-3	few
CASSPGTSGFNEQFF	TRBJ2-1	TRBV18	-
CASSLIGRPGNNEKLFF	TRBJ1-4	TRBV27	few
CASSINGQGELFF	TRBJ1-4	TRBV19	-
CASSHSGTGASGNTIYF	TRBJ1-3	TRBV19	once
CASSSGLLEQFF	TRBJ2-1	TRBV27	once
CAWSGLAGSGTDTQYF	TRBJ2-3	TRBV30	-
CASSSDRGVWNSPLHF	TRBJ1-6	TRBV19	-